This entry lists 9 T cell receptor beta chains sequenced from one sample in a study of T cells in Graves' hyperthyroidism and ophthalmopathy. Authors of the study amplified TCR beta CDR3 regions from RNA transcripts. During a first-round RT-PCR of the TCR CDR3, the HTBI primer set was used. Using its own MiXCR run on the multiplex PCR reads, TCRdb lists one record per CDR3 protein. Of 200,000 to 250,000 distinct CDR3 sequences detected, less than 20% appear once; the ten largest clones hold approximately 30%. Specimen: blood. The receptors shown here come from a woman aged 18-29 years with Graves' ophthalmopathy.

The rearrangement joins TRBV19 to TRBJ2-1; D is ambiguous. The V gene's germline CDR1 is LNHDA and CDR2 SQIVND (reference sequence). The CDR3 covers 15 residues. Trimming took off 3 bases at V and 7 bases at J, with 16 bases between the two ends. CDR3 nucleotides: TGTGCCAGTAGTATCTCCGACTGGAGTGGTAATGAGCAGTTCTTC. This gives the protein CASSISDWSGNEQFF.

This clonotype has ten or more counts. The CDR3 spells CASSTGADTQYF. The CDR3 nucleotides are TGTGCCAGCAGTACAGGGGCAGATACGCAGTATTTT. The chain has TRBV2 and TRBJ2-3, with TRBD1 matching 7 bases. The germline V gene has CDR1 SNHLY and CDR2 FYNNEI. This CDR3 contains 12 residues. Trimming took 5 bases from V and 4 from J; bases not matched to a gene: 0.

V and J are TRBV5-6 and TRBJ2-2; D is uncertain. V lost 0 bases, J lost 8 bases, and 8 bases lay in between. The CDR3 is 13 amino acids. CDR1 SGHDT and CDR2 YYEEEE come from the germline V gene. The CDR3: CASSLVSAGELFF. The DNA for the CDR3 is TGTGCCAGCAGCTTGGTTAGTGCTGGGGAGCTGTTTTTT.

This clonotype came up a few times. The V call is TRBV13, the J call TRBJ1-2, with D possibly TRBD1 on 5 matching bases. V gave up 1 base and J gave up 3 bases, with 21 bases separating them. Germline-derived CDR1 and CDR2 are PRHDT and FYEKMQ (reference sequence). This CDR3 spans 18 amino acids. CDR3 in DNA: TGTGCCAGCAGCTTAGATATGGTCAGGGAGGAGACGGACTATGGCTACACCTTC. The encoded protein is CASSLDMVREETDYGYTF.

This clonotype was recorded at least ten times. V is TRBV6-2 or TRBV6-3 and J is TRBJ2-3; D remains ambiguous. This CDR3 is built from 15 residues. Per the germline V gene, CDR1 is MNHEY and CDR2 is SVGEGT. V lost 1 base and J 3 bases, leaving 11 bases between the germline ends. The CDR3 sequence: CASSYWAEATDTQYF. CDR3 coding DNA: TGTGCCAGCAGTTACTGGGCGGAAGCTACAGATACGCAGTATTTT.

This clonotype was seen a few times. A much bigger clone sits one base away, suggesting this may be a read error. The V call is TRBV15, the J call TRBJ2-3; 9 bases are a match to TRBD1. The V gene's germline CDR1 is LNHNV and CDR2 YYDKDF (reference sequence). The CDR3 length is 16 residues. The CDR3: CAASRRQGGMGGTQYF. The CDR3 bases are TGTGCCGCCAGCAGAAGACAGGGGGGCATGGGGGGTACGCAGTATTTT.

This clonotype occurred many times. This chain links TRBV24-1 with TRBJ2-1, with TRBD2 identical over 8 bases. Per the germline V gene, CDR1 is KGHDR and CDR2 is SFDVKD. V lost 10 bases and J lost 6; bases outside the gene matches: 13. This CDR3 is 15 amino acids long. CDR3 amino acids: CATSPAGLVVNEQFF. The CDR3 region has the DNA TGTGCCACTAGCCCCGCGGGACTAGTGGTCAATGAGCAGTTCTTC.

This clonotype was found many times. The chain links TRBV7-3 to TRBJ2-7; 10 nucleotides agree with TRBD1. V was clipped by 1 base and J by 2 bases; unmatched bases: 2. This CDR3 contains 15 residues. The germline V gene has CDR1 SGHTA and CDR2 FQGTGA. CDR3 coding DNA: TGTGCCAGCAGCTTAAGAGGGACAGGGGCCTACGAGCAGTACTTC. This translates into CASSLRGTGAYEQYF.

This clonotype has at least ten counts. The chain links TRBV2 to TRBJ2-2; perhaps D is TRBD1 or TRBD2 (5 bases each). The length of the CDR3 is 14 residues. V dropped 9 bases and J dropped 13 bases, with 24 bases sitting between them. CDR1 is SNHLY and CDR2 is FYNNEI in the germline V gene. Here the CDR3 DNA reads TGTGCCAGTAGAAGTCGGGGCGGTACGGCTGGGCTGTTTTTT. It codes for CASRSRGGTAGLFF.